Listed below are T cell receptor beta chains from one sample, sequenced in a study of CD8+ T cells in alopecia areata. Here immunoSEQ multiplex PCR was the method, and the copy in TCRdb shows in-frame clones only, minus some. The table has some 180,000 clones, more than 50% seen once. Sequencing input: CD8+ T cells sorted from blood. The receptors here all came from a human donor in good health. Each CDR3 is given with its conserved first and last residue.

j_gene	v_gene	CDR3aa
TRBJ2-1	TRBV2	CASRRGGPFF
TRBJ1-1	TRBV6-5	CASSPNTEAFF
TRBJ1-1	TRBV29-1	CSVGANTEAFF
TRBJ1-5	TRBV4-1	CASSQDSNQPQHF
TRBJ2-3	TRBV9	CASSVEGISTDTQYF
TRBJ2-3	TRBV29-1	CSPFRGDTQYF
TRBJ2-3	TRBV5-4	CASSPSGVAGTQYF
TRBJ2-5	TRBV7-9	CASSLEWTGKKETQYF
TRBJ1-3	TRBV29-1	CSVGTGGKGNTIYF
TRBJ2-7	TRBV5-6	CASSGGQSYEQYF
TRBJ1-1	TRBV5-6	CASSLNRRVSAFF
TRBJ2-2	TRBV14	CASSQEATGELFF
TRBJ2-6	TRBV29-1	CSAWGGQGPSGANVLTF
TRBJ2-1	TRBV9	CASSVVQRSNEQFF
TRBJ1-2	TRBV4-2	CASSLKPGTANYGYTF
TRBJ1-2	TRBV7-9	CASTELGGEYGYTF
TRBJ1-2	TRBV5-4	CASSLGTGSGYTF
TRBJ2-2	TRBV15	CATSPPLGSLDTGELFF
TRBJ2-7	TRBV7-9	CASSRSTYEQYF
TRBJ1-1	TRBV5-6	CASSPGNTEAFF
TRBJ2-7	TRBV25-1	CASSAYLGEQYF
TRBJ2-3	TRBV30	CAWSERVAGGPTSTDTQYF
TRBJ1-2	TRBV19	CASLGVVSVGYTF
TRBJ1-1	TRBV27	CASSPGRNTEAFF
TRBJ2-7	TRBV4-1	CASSQGGAGGEQYF
TRBJ2-7	TRBV27	CASRVTRDYEQYF
TRBJ2-5	TRBV11-2	CASSFPSSGGQETQYF
TRBJ2-1	TRBV29-1	CSVGGNEQFF
TRBJ2-5	TRBV5-1	CASRWGPEETQYF
TRBJ2-7	TRBV30	CAWSIQTGPIYEQYF
TRBJ2-5	TRBV27	CASSHRANSGETQYF
TRBJ1-1	TRBV5-4	CASSPSVVNTEAFF
TRBJ2-1	TRBV29-1	CSVEGLSGGSYNEQFF
TRBJ1-1	TRBV9	CASSPYGGDTEAFF
TRBJ1-2	TRBV5-1	CASSSSTGNYGYTF
TRBJ2-3	TRBV7-9	CASGVVAAATDTQYF